This T cell receptor beta chain is from a study of CD4 T cells in relation to SARS-CoV-2 and coronaviruses. Sequenced by immunoSEQ multiplex PCR; TCRdb stores in-frame clones only, minus some. The data contain approximately 64,000 clones, roughly 93% of them singletons. The V end lost 1 base, the J end lost 0 bases, and 9 bases lay between the germline ends. CDR1 and CDR2 (germline): SGHRS, YFSETQ. The CDR3 consists of 15 residues. Study-level results: Crossreactive clones expanded significantly less to SARS-CoV-2 than monoreactive clones.

Note on this clone: Its antigen is not known.

Before the COVID-19 pandemic, during about 2010-2019, CD4+ T cells were taken from unexposed donors. The genes are TRBV5-1 and TRBJ2-3; D is perhaps TRBD2 (6 bases). The source is a human donor in good health. Sequencing was carried out using naive CD4+ T cells from PBMCs. Noted subset: naive CD4+ T cells isolated by negative enrichment. The CDR3 DNA reads as TGCGCCAGCAGCTTGAGCGGGTTTAGCACAGATACGCAGTATTTT. It codes for CASSLSGFSTDTQYF.